This T cell receptor beta chain was obtained from a study of T cells after yellow fever vaccination (dated by TCRdb to about 2019). Notes on the research overall: Libraries from fractions with low cell numbers were prepared with the SMART-Seq v4 Ultra Low Input RNA kit. To follow T-cell clones before and after primary and booster YFV17D yellow fever vaccination, bulk TCR alpha and beta repertoires were sequenced over time. Two healthy male donors made up the cohort, one aged 18 to 30 years and the other aged 30 to 40 years. Blood samples were taken at several timepoints before and after primary and secondary immunization, and bulk PBMC replicates and cell subsets were isolated.

The investigation overall reported the following: Computational filtering was needed because FACS-sorted repertoires could contain abundant contaminating clonotypes from the bulk population. Compared with the primary T-cell response, the secondary T-cell response was faster but weaker, reaching its peak on day 5 rather than on day 15. Only two donors were included in the study, so the extent to which the findings can be generalized is limited. A small fraction of clonotypes showed up in both the CD4 and CD8 compartments, probably as a result of convergent recombination. After the booster, most of the clones that had expanded following primary vaccination were detected again (roughly 97% of CD4 and 80% to 90% of CD8), which suggests that memory was broadly maintained.

The treatment or condition label corresponds to: live attenuated yellow fever vaccine strain. At each blood-draw timepoint, two biological replicates of bulk PBMCs were obtained. A standard Ficoll-Paque protocol was used to isolate PBMCs from peripheral blood. TriZol was used to extract RNA from bulk PBMCs, CD4 and CD8 fractions, and dextramer-positive and dextramer-negative fractions. Between the V and J ends, shortened by 5 bases and 5 bases respectively, the junction contains 9 bases. CDR1 MDHEN and CDR2 SYDVKM were looked up in the germline V gene. Measured from the cysteine to the phenylalanine, the CDR3 is 12 residues long. The sequence is cut down to CDR3 DNA, 36 bases in frame from base 1. This clonotype was seen at least ten times. Its recognized antigen is unknown. Base qualities are not at hand, and no much larger clone is one base apart. These reads were obtained on an Illumina NovaSeq 6000. TCR cDNA was synthesized by 5'RACE template switching, which introduced a universal primer site and unique molecular identifiers. cDNA synthesis was primed from both the TCR alpha and TCR beta constant segments. Two PCR steps were used to amplify libraries, with sample barcodes and sequencing adapters being added in the second step. Sequencing of the libraries was done on either Illumina HiSeq 2500 (2x100 bp) or NovaSeq (2x150 bp). In the original analysis: MIGEC handled demultiplexing of reads and collapsing into UMI consensus sequences, while MiXCR performed V(D)J alignment. Vaccine-responding clonotypes were identified with edgeR using replicate PBMC samples, with FDR below 0.01 and a log2 fold change above 5 up to day 15 being required. Each bulk clonotype was labeled CD4 or CD8 based on which sequenced repertoire, CD4 or CD8, contained the clonotype at higher abundance. The public reads were reanalyzed by TCRdb: fastp trimming at Q25, MiXCR alignment, in-frame beta chains only. Each CDR3 protein gets just one entry, which takes the most common genes and DNA from the rows behind it. Clone size and V and J calls follow TCRdb, not the original study. The sample data list a few hundred thousand distinct CDR3 sequences, and about 4% of these were observed just once. Of the sample, 20% to 25% is held by the ten largest clones.

This specimen consisted of PBMCs, obtained 5 days after the yellow fever booster vaccination. The sequence came from a man between 18 and 35 years old who received the YFV17D yellow fever vaccine. The V gene is TRBV28 and the J gene is TRBJ2-5, with a tentative D call of TRBD1 or TRBD2, each matching 6 bases. The nucleotides read TGTGCCAGCAGTCAGGGGAGGGAGACCCAGTACTTC. Its protein product is CASSQGRETQYF.